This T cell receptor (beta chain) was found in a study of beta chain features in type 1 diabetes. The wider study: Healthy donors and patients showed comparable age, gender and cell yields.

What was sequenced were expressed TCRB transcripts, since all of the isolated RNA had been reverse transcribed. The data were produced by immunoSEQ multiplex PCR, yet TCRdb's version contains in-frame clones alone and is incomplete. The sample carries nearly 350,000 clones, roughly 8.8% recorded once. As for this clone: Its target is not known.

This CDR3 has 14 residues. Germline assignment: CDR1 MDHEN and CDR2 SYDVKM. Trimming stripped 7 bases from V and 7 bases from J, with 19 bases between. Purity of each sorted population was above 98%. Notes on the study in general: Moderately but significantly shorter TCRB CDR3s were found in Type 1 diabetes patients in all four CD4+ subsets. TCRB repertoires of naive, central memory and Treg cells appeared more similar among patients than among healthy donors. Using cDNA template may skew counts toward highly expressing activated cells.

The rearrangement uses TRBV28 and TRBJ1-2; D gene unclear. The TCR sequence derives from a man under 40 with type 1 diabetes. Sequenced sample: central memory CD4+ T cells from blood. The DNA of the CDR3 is TGTGCCAGCAACGATTTAGGTTTTTCGGGTGGCTACACCTTC. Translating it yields CASNDLGFSGGYTF.